The next 21 T cell receptor beta chains were all read from a single sample in a study of blood T cell repertoires in COVID-19 (dated by TCRdb to the early 2020s). The library was prepared using the immunoSEQ multiplex PCR assay. This is the immuneACCESS table as TCRdb keeps it, with only in-frame sequences that have V and J called. A part of the clones is gone; compared with another copy, unresolved V genes explain less than half, and the rest is unexplained. This sample comprises over 200,000 clones, 80% to 90% of them detected only once. The top ten constitute around 2% of the sample. Sample: peripheral blood. These receptors were collected from a man aged 30 to 45 who had recovered from COVID-19.

V is TRBV5-1 and J is TRBJ2-7; 10 bases map to TRBD1. The germline gives CDR1 SGHRS, CDR2 YFSETQ. The trim removed 2 bases at V and 2 bases at J, leaving 1 base unmatched. The CDR3 is 14 amino acids. Written as DNA, the CDR3 is TGCGCCAGCAGCTTCGGGACAGGGGCCTACGAGCAGTACTTC. Its protein product is CASSFGTGAYEQYF.

This chain links TRBV6-5 with TRBJ2-5; 7 nucleotides align to TRBD2. The germline CDR1 and CDR2 sequences are MNHEY and SVGAGI. V lost 2 bases and J lost 2; bases outside the gene matches: 2. This CDR3 comprises 14 residues. The CDR3 bases are TGTGCCAGCAGTTACGGGGGGGGACAAGAGACCCAGTACTTC. This codes for CASSYGGGQETQYF.

The rearrangement links TRBV2 to TRBJ1-3; D unclear. Trimming removed 1 base from V and 4 bases from J, with 8 bases in between. Germline V lookup: CDR1 SNHLY, CDR2 FYNNEI. This CDR3 is 14 amino acids long. The CDR3 DNA sequence: TGTGCCAGCAGTGAAGGTTTCGGGGGAAACACCATATATTTT. It translates to CASSEGFGGNTIYF.

The chain has TRBV27 and TRBJ1-5; D remains unclear. With 0 bases removed from V and 6 bases from J, the gap between germline ends came to 9 bases. The CDR3 sequence is 14 residues long. Germline V gene lookup returns CDR1 MNHEY and CDR2 SMNVEV (reference sequence). The CDR3 region is CASSLSAGIQPQHF. In DNA form, the CDR3 reads TGTGCCAGCAGTTTATCGGCCGGGATTCAGCCCCAGCATTTT.

J is TRBJ1-3 and V is TRBV6-5, with 11 positions matching TRBD1. The length of the CDR3 is 15 residues. V shed 6 bases and J 2 bases; nucleotides not matched to a gene: 3. Germline V gives CDR1 MNHEY, CDR2 SVGAGI. CDR3 sequence: CASRRGQGAGNTIYF. The CDR3, as DNA: TGTGCCAGCAGGAGGGGACAGGGGGCTGGAAACACCATATATTTT.

The gene calls are TRBV10-2 and TRBJ1-2, with TRBD1 matching over 11 bases. V lost 6 bases, J lost 4 bases, and 7 bases stayed unmatched. Germline V CDR1 and CDR2: WSHSY, SAAADI. The CDR3 has 15 residues. CDR3 loop: CASSPGQGVLYGYTF. DNA for the CDR3: TGCGCCAGCAGCCCGGGACAGGGGGTACTCTATGGCTACACCTTC.

In nucleotides, the CDR3 is TGTGCCAGCAGTGAAAGCGGCAGGTTGGGCTATGGCTACACCTTC. Translated: CASSESGRLGYGYTF. V is TRBV6-1 and J is TRBJ1-2; D gene ambiguous. With 2 bases removed from V and 4 bases from J, the gap between germline ends came to 14 bases. Germline assignment: CDR1 MNHNS and CDR2 SASEGT. The CDR3 totals 15 residues.

V is TRBV6-5 and J is TRBJ1-5, with D perhaps TRBD1 (5 bases). Germline CDR1 and CDR2: MNHEY and SVGAGI. The ends were cut back, 7 bases at V and 4 bases at J, with 14 bases in the middle. The CDR3 is 14 residues long. The chain's CDR3 is CASIFREGNQPQHF. DNA of the CDR3: TGTGCCAGCATCTTCAGGGAGGGGAATCAGCCCCAGCATTTT.

This clone was detected once. V and J are TRBV7-9 and TRBJ2-2; D is unclear. This CDR3 has 14 residues. From germline, CDR1 is SEHNR and CDR2 FQNEAQ (reference sequence). The V end was cut by 2 bases, the J end by 8 bases, with 12 bases between. The CDR3 bases are TGTGCCAGCAGCTTATCTCCATCGAGGGGGGAGCTGTTTTTT. Its translation is CASSLSPSRGELFF.

The V gene is TRBV4-1, the J gene TRBJ2-1; TRBD2 matches 8 bases. This CDR3 has 16 residues. After removal of 1 base from V and 12 bases from J, the junction contained 14 bases not matched to a gene. Per the germline V gene, CDR1 is MGHRA and CDR2 is YSYEKL. CDR3: CASSQVPAGAPLGQFF. CDR3 sequence (DNA): TGCGCCAGCAGCCAAGTACCAGCGGGGGCCCCTTTAGGGCAGTTCTTC.

V is TRBV7-2 and J is TRBJ2-7; D might be TRBD1 (5 bases). Germline V lookup: CDR1 SGHTA, CDR2 FQGNSA. Trimming removed 1 base from V and 2 bases from J, with 12 bases in between. The CDR3 length is 15 residues. Written as DNA, the CDR3 is TGTGCCAGCAGCTTAGAACAGGTCCCGACCTACGAGCAGTACTTC. Translating it yields CASSLEQVPTYEQYF.

The J gene is TRBJ2-4, the V gene TRBV6-5, with D possibly being TRBD1 (6 bases). The V end was cut by 3 bases, the J end by 8 bases, with 14 bases between. The CDR3 extends over 14 amino acids. Germline lookup yields CDR1 MNHEY and CDR2 SVGAGI. The CDR3 region is CASSYNGRGHIQYF. The CDR3 DNA follows: TGTGCCAGCAGTTATAATGGCAGGGGCCACATTCAGTACTTC.

This clone was seen just once. This chain joins TRBV11-2 and TRBJ1-1; 10 nucleotides match TRBD1. This CDR3 comprises 19 residues. Germline loops: CDR1 SGHAT, CDR2 FQNNGV. V lost 5 bases, J lost 3 bases, and 18 bases stayed unmatched. The DNA for the CDR3 is TGTGCCAGCAGCCTGTGGGGATGGGGACAGGGGTATAGGGACACTGAAGCTTTCTTT. It codes for CASSLWGWGQGYRDTEAFF.

With regard to this clone: This sample also contains other DNA sequences that code for the same CDR3. Written as DNA, the CDR3 is TGTGCCAGCAGCAGTCGACAGGGCCCCTACGAGCAGTACTTC. Translating gives CASSSRQGPYEQYF. The chain combines TRBV6-5 with TRBJ2-7, with 7 bases lining up with TRBD1. The J segment lost 2 bases and the V segment lost 6 bases, leaving 7 bases of the junction unmatched. The germline V gene has CDR1 MNHEY and CDR2 SVGAGI. This CDR3 is built from 14 residues.

The V gene is TRBV11-2, the J gene TRBJ1-1, with no clear D. Germline values: CDR1 SGHAT, CDR2 FQNNGV. This CDR3 has 13 residues. Trimming stripped 1 base from V and 1 base from J, with 4 bases between. CDR3: CASSLGPNTEAFF. Written as DNA, the CDR3 is TGTGCCAGCAGCTTAGGGCCGAACACTGAAGCTTTCTTT.

This clone was counted once. The gene calls are TRBV19 and TRBJ1-5; 8 bases match TRBD1. CDR3 length equals 16 residues. With 5 bases clipped from V and 9 bases from J, the junction kept 15 bases outside the gene matches. Germline CDR1 is LNHDA and CDR2 is SQIVND (reference sequence). This chain's CDR3 is CASSSPEDRDIGPQHF. CDR3 nucleotide sequence: TGTGCCAGTAGTTCCCCCGAGGACAGGGATATAGGGCCCCAGCATTTT.

The chain employs TRBV30 and TRBJ2-7; TRBD1 agrees at 7 bases. J lost 2 bases, V lost 4 bases, and 2 bases had no gene match. The germline CDR1 and CDR2 sequences are GTSNPN and SVGIG (reference sequence). This CDR3 is 12 amino acids long. The DNA for the CDR3 is TGTGCCTGGAAGGGGGCTCCCTACGAGCAGTACTTC. It translates to CAWKGAPYEQYF.

The rearrangement joins TRBV5-1 to TRBJ2-1; the D gene is possibly TRBD2 (6 bases). V was cut by 2 bases and J by 3 bases, with 24 bases left in between. Germline values: CDR1 SGHRS, CDR2 YFSETQ. The CDR3 runs to 19 residues. As DNA, the CDR3 is TGCGCCAGCAGCTTAGAAGAACTAGCCCTAGGGGCCGTCTACAATGAGCAGTTCTTC. This translates into CASSLEELALGAVYNEQFF. Full variable domain (missing parts from reference TRBV5-1 and TRBJ2-1): KAGVTQTPRYLIKTRGQQVTLSCSPISGHRSVSWYQQTPGQGLQFLFEYFSETQRNKGNFPGRFSGRQFSNSRSEMNVSTLELGDSALYLCASSLEELALGAVYNEQFFGPGTRLTVL.

The chain couples TRBV6-5 to TRBJ2-3; TRBD1 aligns across 9 bases. Trimming cost V 8 bases and J 3 bases; bases outside gene matches: 3. The CDR3 covers 13 residues. CDR1 is MNHEY, CDR2 SVGAGI, per germline. CDR3: CASGQGRTDTQYF. Here the CDR3 DNA reads TGTGCCAGCGGACAGGGGAGGACAGATACGCAGTATTTT.

V and J are TRBV7-2 and TRBJ2-3; TRBD2 might be the D (5 bases). V shed 4 bases and J shed 5 bases, with 19 bases lying between them. The CDR3 runs 16 residues. Germline values: CDR1 SGHTA, CDR2 FQGNSA. The CDR3 here is CASSSSALRLIDTQYF. CDR3 coding DNA: TGTGCCAGCAGCTCCAGCGCGCTCCGACTAATAGATACGCAGTATTTT.

The chain couples TRBV19 to TRBJ2-5; 10 bases match TRBD1. In germline, CDR1 is LNHDA, CDR2 SQIVND (reference sequence). V gave up 5 bases and J gave up 5 bases; unmatched junction bases: 8. This CDR3 spans 15 amino acids. CDR3 protein: CASSPGQGLSETQYF. CDR3 DNA: TGTGCCAGTAGTCCGGGACAGGGGCTCTCGGAGACCCAGTACTTC.